Detailed here is one T cell receptor (beta chain). Its antigen is as yet unknown. The sample is drawn from a study of cytomegalovirus exposure and HLA in healthy donors. The PCR had 60 Vbeta and 13 Jbeta primers. Sequencing used immunoSEQ multiplex PCR; TCRdb keeps in-frame clones, though not all of them. This sample has approximately 190,000 clones, with 77% found just once. Study-wide findings and caveats: Earlier analysis yielded a pattern in which most TCR beta V segments were productive about 87% or about 30% of the time. Analyses of presence and absence presupposed an approximately uniform sequencing depth across donors. Later analysis associated a missense DCLRE1C variant with TCR beta V- and J-gene trimming. Accurate prediction of HLA-A and HLA-B alleles (for most subjects) was reportedly achieved from TCR beta sequences.

CDR3 length equals 15 residues. Germline lookup yields CDR1 SGHAT and CDR2 FQNNGV. The J segment lost 3 bases and the V segment lost 6 bases, leaving 5 bases of the junction unmatched. Input material: PBMCs. The chain joins TRBV11-2 to TRBJ2-1; TRBD2 matches at 10 bases. The clonotype originates from a woman aged 25 to 39 in good health and CMV-seropositive. CDR3 coding DNA: TGTGCCAGCAGTCGTAGCGGGGGGAGCTACAATGAGCAGTTCTTC. This encodes CASSRSGGSYNEQFF.